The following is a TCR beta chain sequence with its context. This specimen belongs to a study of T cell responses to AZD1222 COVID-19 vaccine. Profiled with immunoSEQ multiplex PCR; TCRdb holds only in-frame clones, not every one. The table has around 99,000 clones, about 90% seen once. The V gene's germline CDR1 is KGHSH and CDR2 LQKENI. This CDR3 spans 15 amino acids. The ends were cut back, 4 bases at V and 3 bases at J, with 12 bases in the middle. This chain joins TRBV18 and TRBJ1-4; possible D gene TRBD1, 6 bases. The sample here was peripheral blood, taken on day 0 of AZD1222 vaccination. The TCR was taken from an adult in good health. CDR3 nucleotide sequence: TGTGCCAGCTCACTCCAGGGGAGCGCTAATGAAAAACTGTTTTTT. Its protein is CASSLQGSANEKLFF.